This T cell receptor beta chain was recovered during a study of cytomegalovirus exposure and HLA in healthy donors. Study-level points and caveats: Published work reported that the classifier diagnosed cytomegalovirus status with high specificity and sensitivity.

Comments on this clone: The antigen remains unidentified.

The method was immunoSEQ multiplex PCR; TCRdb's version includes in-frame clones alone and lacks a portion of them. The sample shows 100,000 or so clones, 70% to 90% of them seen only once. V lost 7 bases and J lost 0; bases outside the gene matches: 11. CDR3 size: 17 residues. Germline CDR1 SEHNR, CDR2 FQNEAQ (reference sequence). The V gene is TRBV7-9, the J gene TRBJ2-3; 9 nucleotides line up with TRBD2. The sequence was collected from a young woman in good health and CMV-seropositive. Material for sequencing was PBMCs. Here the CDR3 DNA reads TGTGCCAGCACCCCTCCCCCAGCGGGGGGAAGCACAGATACGCAGTATTTT. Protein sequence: CASTPPPAGGSTDTQYF. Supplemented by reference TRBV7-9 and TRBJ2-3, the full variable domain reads DTGVSQNPRHKITKRGQNVTFRCDPISEHNRLYWYRQTLGQGPEFLTYFQNEAQLEKSRLLSDRFSAERPKGSFSTLEIQRTEQGDSAMYLCASTPPPAGGSTDTQYFGPGTRLTVL.